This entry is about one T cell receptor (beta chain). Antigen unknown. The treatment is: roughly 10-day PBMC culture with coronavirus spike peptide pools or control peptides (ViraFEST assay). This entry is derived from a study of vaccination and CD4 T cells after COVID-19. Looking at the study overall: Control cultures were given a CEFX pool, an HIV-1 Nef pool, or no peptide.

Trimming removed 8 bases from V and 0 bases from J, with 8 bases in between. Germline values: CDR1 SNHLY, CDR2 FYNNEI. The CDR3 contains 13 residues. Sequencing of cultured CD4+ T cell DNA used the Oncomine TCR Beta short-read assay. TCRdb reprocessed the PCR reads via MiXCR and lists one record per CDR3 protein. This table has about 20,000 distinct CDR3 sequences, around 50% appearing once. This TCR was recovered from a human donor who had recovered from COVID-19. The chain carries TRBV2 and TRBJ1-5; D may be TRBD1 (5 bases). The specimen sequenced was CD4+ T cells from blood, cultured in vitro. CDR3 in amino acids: CASGADSNQPQHF. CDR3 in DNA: TGTGCCAGCGGGGCAGATAGCAATCAGCCCCAGCATTTT. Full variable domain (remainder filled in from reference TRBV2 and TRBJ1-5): EPEVTQTPSHQVTQMGQEVILRCVPISNHLYFYWYRQILGQKVEFLVSFYNNEISEKSEIFDDQFSVERPDGSNFTLKIRSTKLEDSAMYFCASGADSNQPQHFGDGTRLSIL.